The clone carrying this T cell receptor (beta chain) was found a few times. The CDR3 is made up of 11 amino acids. Trimming shortened V by 4 bases and J by 9 bases, and 9 bases separated the two germline ends. The data stem from a study of T cell repertoires in cytomegalovirus infection. Study-level background: From public TCR beta signatures came an indication of both CMV infection and matching HLA type.

MiXCR was run by TCRdb on the reads, yielding one entry per CDR3 protein. The sample carries some 400,000 distinct CDR3 sequences, around 18% recorded once. The clonotype was recovered from a human donor in good health (CMV status not recorded). Some clones in this sample may be carry-over from other donors' samples. The V gene is TRBV12-3 or TRBV12-4, the J gene TRBJ1-2; D remains ambiguous. The sample consisted of PBMCs. CDR3 sequence (DNA): TGTGCCAGCAGTTCCATAAATAGCTACACCTTC. The encoded protein is CASSSINSYTF.